The clone carrying this TCR beta chain came up a few times. CDR1 is SNHLY and CDR2 is FYNNEI in the germline V gene. The CDR3 is 16 amino acids. V shed 5 bases, J shed 5 bases, and the junction held 10 bases outside the gene matches. Conversion of TCR transcripts into cDNA relied on 5'RACE template switching, which added a universal primer site and UMIs. TCRdb independently ran MiXCR on the 5' RACE reads; one entry per CDR3 protein. Found here are around 50,000 distinct CDR3 sequences, more than 6% of them singletons; the top ten hold 8.5% to 12%. The data are from a study of T cells after yellow fever vaccination. Study-level results: Few clonotypes appeared in both CD4 and CD8 compartments.

The sequences come from PBMCs, either bulk or a sorted T-cell subset (CD4+, CD8+, memory, or dextramer-sorted; not recorded which), collected 45 days after the yellow fever booster vaccination. The V call is TRBV2, the J call TRBJ1-5; TRBD1 agrees at 9 bases. This clonotype was obtained from a man aged 30-40 years who received the YFV17D yellow fever vaccine. Written as DNA, the CDR3 is TGTGCCAGCAGTACACAGGGGGCCCTGACTGATCAGCCCCAGCATTTT. The encoded protein is CASSTQGALTDQPQHF.